Listed below are T cell receptor beta chains from one sample, sequenced in a study of shared clonotypes between healthy human individuals. TCRdb keeps only in-frame clones here, not all; method: immunoSEQ multiplex PCR. The sample carries fewer than 600,000 clones, roughly four fifths recorded once. The specimen was PBMCs. The source is a woman aged 40 to 55 in good health. Some clones in this sample may be carry-over from other donors' samples. The CDR3 runs from the conserved cysteine through the conserved F or W. A D gene is named only where the DNA matches it firmly. Rows may omit the clone size; those that give it use once, few, many or a size class.

TRBJ2-5,TRBV28,TRBD2,.,CASGRLAGDETQYF,TGTGCCAGCGGACGCTTAGCGGGAGATGAGACCCAGTACTTC
TRBJ2-2,TRBV6-5,.,.,CASSYQGIGELFF,TGTGCCAGCAGTTATCAGGGGATCGGGGAGCTGTTTTTT
TRBJ2-3,TRBV4-1,.,.,CASSQRLGSDTQYF,TGCGCCAGCAGCCAACGACTTGGCTCGGATACGCAGTATTTT
TRBJ2-1,TRBV5-4,TRBD2,.,CASSLRLAGGEQFF,TGTGCCAGCAGCTTGAGGCTAGCGGGAGGTGAGCAGTTCTTC
TRBJ2-7,TRBV2,TRBD2,.,CAKGLAGPYEQYF,TGTGCCAAAGGACTAGCGGGGCCCTACGAGCAGTACTTC
TRBJ2-7,TRBV11-2,TRBD2,.,CASSLEGLAGSEQYF,TGTGCCAGCAGCTTAGAGGGACTAGCGGGGTCCGAGCAGTACTTC
TRBJ2-1,TRBV28,TRBD2,.,CASWERENEQFF,TGTGCCAGCTGGGAGCGGGAGAATGAGCAGTTCTTC
TRBJ1-2,TRBV29-1,TRBD1,few,CSVLTGGTGYTF,TGCAGCGTTCTGACAGGGGGGACTGGCTACACCTTC
TRBJ2-7,TRBV25-1,TRBD2,few,CASSTGLAGVYEQYF,TGTGCCAGCAGTACAGGACTAGCGGGAGTTTACGAGCAGTACTTC
TRBJ1-5,TRBV10-2,.,.,CASSRAGLSNQPQHF,TGCGCCAGCAGTAGGGCGGGTTTGAGCAATCAGCCCCAGCATTTT
TRBJ2-5,TRBV7-8,.,.,CASRRPLEETQYF,TGTGCCAGCAGGCGCCCGTTAGAAGAGACCCAGTACTTC
TRBJ2-3,TRBV9,.,.,CASSVDWGRDTQYF,TGTGCCAGCAGCGTAGACTGGGGGAGGGATACGCAGTATTTT
TRBJ2-3,TRBV7-6,TRBD2,few,CASSPSGSSYTQYF,TGTGCCAGCAGTCCTAGCGGGAGTTCATATACGCAGTATTTT
TRBJ2-7,TRBV5-5,TRBD2,.,CASSFKNSGSLISYEQYF,TGTGCCAGCAGCTTTAAGAATAGCGGGAGCCTAATATCCTACGAGCAGTACTTC
TRBJ1-1,TRBV10-2,.,.,CASSGTENTEAFF,TGCGCCAGCAGTGGGACAGAGAACACTGAAGCTTTCTTT
TRBJ1-2,TRBV7-8,TRBD1,.,CASSLAFGTVYGYTF,TGTGCCAGCAGCTTAGCATTTGGGACAGTCTATGGCTACACCTTC
TRBJ1-1,TRBV6-7,.,.,CASSYVGSGDEALF,TGTGCCAGCAGTTACGTAGGGAGTGGGGATGAAGCTCTCTTT
TRBJ1-3,TRBV12-2,.,.,CASRLIVSGNTIYF,TGTGCAAGTCGCTTAATCGTCTCTGGAAACACCATATATTTT
TRBJ1-1,TRBV7-3,.,.,CASSPTVNTEAFF,TGTGCCAGCAGCCCCACAGTGAACACTGAAGCTTTCTTT
TRBJ2-1,TRBV29-1,.,.,CSVLGGSYNEQFF,TGCAGCGTCCTGGGCGGCTCCTACAATGAGCAGTTCTTC
TRBJ2-2,TRBV4-2,.,few,CASSHDRTGGGELFF,TGTGCCAGCAGCCATGATCGGACGGGCGGAGGGGAGCTGTTTTTT
TRBJ1-5,TRBV27,.,.,CASSITGGDNQPQHF,TGTGCCAGCAGCATAACCGGGGGCGACAATCAGCCCCAGCATTTT
TRBJ2-7,TRBV18,.,.,CASSPISPSSYEQYF,TGTGCCAGCTCACCAATCTCCCCCAGTTCCTACGAGCAGTACTTC
TRBJ2-6,TRBV7-8,.,once,CASSLAQGRNNSTF,TGTGCCAGCAGCTTAGCCCAGGGACGGAACAATTCGACTTTC
TRBJ2-2,TRBV30,.,.,CAWNREGGELFF,TGTGCCTGGAACAGGGAAGGCGGGGAGCTGTTTTTT
TRBJ2-7,TRBV7-6,TRBD2,.,CASSLADSGLAVGEQYF,TGTGCCAGCAGCTTAGCGGATAGTGGACTAGCAGTGGGCGAGCAGTACTTC
TRBJ1-1,TRBV6-5,.,.,CASSYSQGGHTEAFF,TGTGCCAGCAGTTACTCTCAGGGTGGGCACACTGAAGCTTTCTTT
TRBJ2-1,TRBV5-1,TRBD2,.,CASSGLAGAHNEQFF,TGCGCCAGCAGCGGACTAGCGGGAGCCCATAATGAGCAGTTCTTC
TRBJ2-1,TRBV4-1,TRBD2,.,CASSPLGLAGGDEQFF,TGCGCCAGCAGCCCTCTTGGGCTAGCGGGAGGGGATGAGCAGTTCTTC
TRBJ1-5,TRBV4-2,.,.,CASSQAHPRANQPQHF,TGTGCCAGCAGCCAAGCCCATCCCCGGGCAAATCAGCCCCAGCATTTT
TRBJ2-7,TRBV19,TRBD2,.,CASSTTSGSQGEQYF,TGTGCCAGTAGTACGACTAGCGGGAGTCAGGGGGAGCAGTACTTC
TRBJ1-5,TRBV7-2,.,.,CASSFDSDSNQPQHF,TGTGCCAGCAGCTTCGACAGTGATAGCAATCAGCCCCAGCATTTT
TRBJ2-1,TRBV18,.,.,CASSPPGGNNEQFF,TGTGCCAGCTCACCACCGGGGGGCAACAATGAGCAGTTCTTC
TRBJ1-2,TRBV7-9,TRBD1,.,CASSLGGQGGYTF,TGTGCCAGCAGCTTAGGCGGACAGGGGGGCTACACCTTC
TRBJ2-1,TRBV5-4,.,.,CASSWGKASSYNEQFF,TGTGCCAGCAGCTGGGGAAAAGCCAGCTCCTACAATGAGCAGTTCTTC
TRBJ2-1,TRBV14,.,.,CASSQENRGEQFF,TGTGCCAGCAGCCAAGAAAACCGGGGTGAGCAGTTCTTC
TRBJ2-7,TRBV4-3,TRBD1,.,CASSLYYRGDYEQYF,TGCGCCAGCAGCCTTTATTACAGGGGAGACTACGAGCAGTACTTC
TRBJ2-3,TRBV11-3,TRBD1,.,CASSLCTDRESRDTQYF,TGTGCCAGCAGCTTATGCACGGACAGGGAGTCTAGAGATACGCAGTATTTT
TRBJ2-1,TRBV7-2,.,once,CASSLGTTHLNEQFF,TGTGCCAGCAGCTTAGGGACTACCCATTTGAATGAGCAGTTCTTC
TRBJ2-7,TRBV6-1,.,.,CASSEAGGFGYEQYF,TGTGCCAGCAGTGAAGCGGGGGGCTTCGGTTACGAGCAGTACTTC
TRBJ2-2,TRBV29-1,.,.,CSALRSGNTGELFF,TGCAGCGCCCTTCGGTCAGGGAACACCGGGGAGCTGTTTTTT
TRBJ2-1,TRBV9,TRBD1,.,CASSEGTAYNEQFF,TGTGCCAGCAGCGAGGGGACAGCTTACAATGAGCAGTTCTTC
TRBJ2-5,TRBV27,TRBD1,.,CASNLGQGAPRETQYF,TGTGCCAGCAATCTGGGACAGGGGGCGCCCCGTGAGACCCAGTACTTC
TRBJ2-5,TRBV4-3,.,.,CASSYVGPQETQYF,TGCGCCAGCAGCTACGTCGGGCCTCAAGAGACCCAGTACTTC
TRBJ2-1,TRBV10-1,.,.,CATTGHSGSYNEQFF,TGCGCCACCACGGGACATAGCGGGTCCTACAATGAGCAGTTCTTC
TRBJ2-7,TRBV2,.,.,CASSDPWNEQYF,TGTGCCAGCAGTGATCCGTGGAACGAGCAGTACTTC
TRBJ2-6,TRBV5-6,.,.,CASSFPAGANVLTF,TGTGCCAGCAGCTTCCCGGCTGGGGCCAACGTCCTGACTTTC
TRBJ2-7,TRBV19,TRBD1,.,CASSAGTGSSYEQYF,TGTGCCAGTAGTGCCGGGACAGGTAGCTCCTACGAGCAGTACTTC
TRBJ2-7,TRBV5-4,.,.,CASSSTGLRPTYEQYF,TGTGCCAGCAGCAGTACAGGGTTACGCCCAACCTACGAGCAGTACTTC
TRBJ1-3,TRBV15,.,few,CATSRGVPGAGNTIYF,TGTGCCACCAGCAGAGGGGTTCCGGGGGCTGGAAACACCATATATTTT